These 14 T cell receptor beta chains were all obtained from the same sample, sequenced in a study of tumor and adjacent non-tumor tissue in lung cancer. This sample's RNA came from whole unsorted tissue. More than 3 cm separated this lung sample from the edge of the tumor. TCRbeta libraries were built with three rounds of nested PCR, modified from ARM-PCR. TCRdb reanalysed the multiplex PCR reads using MiXCR and keeps one entry per CDR3 protein. The sample lists approximately 100,000 distinct CDR3 sequences; around 57% were seen once. What was sequenced was distant non-tumor lung tissue. The receptors were sampled from a man in his 60s with non-small cell lung cancer.

This sequence joins TRBV6-6 and TRBJ2-3; perhaps TRBD2 as D (6 bases). Trimming removed 8 bases from V and 2 bases from J, with 23 bases in between. This CDR3 region has 17 residues. Germline assignment: CDR1 MNHNY and CDR2 SVGAGI (reference sequence). CDR3 in DNA: TGTGCCAGCTGTCACGGGGAGGTCAGTTTCTACACAGATACGCAGTATTTT. Translated, it gives CASCHGEVSFYTDTQYF.

The CDR3 bases are TGTGCCAGAGGTTACGACAATGGGGGGGAGACCCAGTACTTC. Translated: CARGYDNGGETQYF. The V gene is TRBV6-6, the J gene TRBJ2-5; possible D gene TRBD2, 6 bases. V gave up 9 bases and J gave up 5 bases, with 19 bases separating them. CDR1 MNHNY and CDR2 SVGAGI come from the germline V gene (reference sequence). This CDR3 is built from 14 residues.

Remarks on this clonotype: A read error is possible here, since a much larger clone lies one base away. The chain employs TRBV20-1 and TRBJ1-5; TRBD1 matches 8 bases. From germline, CDR1 is DFQATT and CDR2 SNEGSKA (reference sequence). This CDR3 contains 17 residues. The CDR3 reads CRARDYQGAYSNQPQHF. The CDR3 coding sequence is TGCAGAGCTAGAGATTATCAGGGGGCTTATAGCAATCAGCCCCAGCATTTT.

The chain links TRBV2 to TRBJ2-3; the D gene is possibly TRBD1 (6 bases). The CDR3 extends over 13 amino acids. CDR1 and CDR2 from the germline V gene are SNHLY and FYNNEI. The CDR3 DNA reads as TGTACCAACTACAGACAGGAGACAGATACGCAGTATTTT. As protein: CTNYRQETDTQYF.

This clonotype was recorded at least ten times. The chain carries TRBV20-1 and TRBJ2-3; 8 nucleotides agree with TRBD1. V lost 0 bases and J lost 4; bases outside the gene matches: 3. The CDR3 runs 14 residues. CDR1 and CDR2 (germline): DFQATT, SNEGSKA (reference sequence). CDR3 bases: TGCAGTGCTAGAGATTCAGGGGGCGCAGATACGCAGTATTTT. Translating it yields CSARDSGGADTQYF.

This rearrangement joins TRBV11-1 to TRBJ1-1, with D tentatively TRBD1 (5 bases). Germline assignment: CDR1 SGHAT and CDR2 FQDESV (reference sequence). V was pared by 5 bases and J by 3 bases, with 13 bases between. CDR3 size: 14 residues. The CDR3 bases are TGTGCCAGCAGCATACGGGGAGGGGACACTGAAGCTTTCTTT. Translated, it gives CASSIRGGDTEAFF.

Ten or more counts support this clonotype. The chain joins TRBV6-2 or TRBV6-3 to TRBJ1-5; TRBD1 might be the D (5 bases). CDR1 is MNHEY and CDR2 is SVGEGT in the germline V gene. Deletions cut 6 bases from V and 1 base from J, with 7 bases between. The CDR3 spans 13 residues. CDR3 coding DNA: TGTGCCAGCAGAAGGGACAGCAATCAGCCCCAGCATTTT. This translates into CASRRDSNQPQHF.

This clonotype was counted only a few times. The final CDR3 position lacks the conserved phenylalanine or tryptophan, pointing to a likely read error. It is unclear where the CDR3 begins or ends on the DNA, so no DNA is shown, and the CDR3 is as TCRdb lists it. The chain has TRBV6-2 or TRBV6-3 and TRBJ2-1; the D call in the table, TRBD2, was not verified against the DNA. The CDR3 is 14 amino acids long, termini counted. The V gene's germline CDR1 is MNHEY and CDR2 SVGEGT. The CDR3 reads CVSSSTSGTNEQLC.

The genes are TRBV20-1 and TRBJ1-1; no definite D call. Trimming removed 7 bases at V and 1 base at J, with 16 bases between. This CDR3 contains 14 residues. Germline-derived CDR1 and CDR2 are DFQATT and SNEGSKA (reference sequence). CDR3 region: CSVPRHGGNTEAFF. DNA for the CDR3: TGCAGTGTACCGCGACATGGAGGGAACACTGAAGCTTTCTTT.

As for this clonotype: Relative to the germline gene, one junction end is altered; a read error may explain this. V gene TRBV4-3 combines with J gene TRBJ2-3, with D perhaps matching TRBD2 (6 bases). CDR3 length equals 14 residues. The germline V gene encodes CDR1 LGHNA and CDR2 YSLEER. The CDR3 nucleotides are TGCGCCAGTAGCCGTGGGGGAGGAACAGATACGCATTATTTT. Residues: CASSRGGGTDTHYF.

The chain has TRBV29-1 and TRBJ1-5; maybe TRBD1 (5 bases). Deletions cut 6 bases from V and 13 bases from J, with 19 bases between. This CDR3 is built from 12 residues. The germline CDR1 and CDR2 sequences are SQVTM and ANQGSEA. The CDR3 spells CSVARDDGAQHF. The DNA of the CDR3 is TGCAGCGTGGCTCGGGACGACGGGGCGCAGCATTTT. The full variable domain, its missing parts supplied by reference TRBV29-1 and TRBJ1-5, is SAVISQKPSRDICQRGTSLTIQCQVDSQVTMMFWYRQQPGQSLTLIATANQGSEATYESGFVIDKFPISRPNLTFSTLTVSNMSPEDSSIYLCSVARDDGAQHFGDGTRLSIL.

This clonotype showed up many times. The chain has TRBV5-4 and TRBJ2-1, with D perhaps TRBD2 (6 bases). V was cut by 4 bases and J by 0 bases, with 11 bases left in between. The germline V gene encodes CDR1 SGHNT and CDR2 YYREEE (reference sequence). The length of the CDR3 is 15 residues. The DNA for the CDR3 is TGTGCCAGCAGCCCTACTAGCTACTCCTACAATGAGCAGTTCTTC. This gives the protein CASSPTSYSYNEQFF.

This clonotype was detected many times. This chain joins TRBV20-1 and TRBJ2-7, with 8 bases lining up with TRBD1. Germline assignment: CDR1 DFQATT and CDR2 SNEGSKA (reference sequence). The ends lost 2 bases at V and 3 bases at J; junction bases unmatched: 6. The CDR3 has 14 residues. Here the CDR3 reads CSARPSGTGYEQYF. CDR3 sequence (DNA): TGCAGTGCTAGACCTTCCGGGACAGGCTACGAGCAGTACTTC.

The chain carries TRBV6-1 and TRBJ2-3; D call uncertain. The CDR3 has 13 amino acids. CDR1 MNHNS and CDR2 SASEGT come from the germline V gene. The V and J ends lost 6 bases and 5 bases respectively, with 12 bases between them. As DNA, the CDR3 is TGTGCCAGCAGCAAAGGAACGGGAGATACGCAGTATTTT. This codes for CASSKGTGDTQYF.